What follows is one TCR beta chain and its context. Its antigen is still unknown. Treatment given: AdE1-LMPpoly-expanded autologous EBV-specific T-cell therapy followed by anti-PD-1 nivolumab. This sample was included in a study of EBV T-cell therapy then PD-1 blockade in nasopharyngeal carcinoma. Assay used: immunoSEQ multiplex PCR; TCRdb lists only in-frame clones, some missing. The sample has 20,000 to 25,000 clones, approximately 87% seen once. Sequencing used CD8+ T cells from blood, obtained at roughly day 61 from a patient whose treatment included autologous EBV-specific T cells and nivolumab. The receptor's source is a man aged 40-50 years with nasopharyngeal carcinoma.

CDR3 residues: CASSLTSGLNTEAFF. The CDR3, as DNA: TGTGCCAGCAGCTTAACTTCCGGCCTGAACACTGAAGCTTTCTTT. This chain uses TRBV27 with TRBJ1-1, with D hard to call. CDR1 is MNHEY and CDR2 is SMNVEV in the germline V gene (reference sequence). The CDR3 contains 15 residues. V lost 6 bases and J lost 0, with 14 bases in between.